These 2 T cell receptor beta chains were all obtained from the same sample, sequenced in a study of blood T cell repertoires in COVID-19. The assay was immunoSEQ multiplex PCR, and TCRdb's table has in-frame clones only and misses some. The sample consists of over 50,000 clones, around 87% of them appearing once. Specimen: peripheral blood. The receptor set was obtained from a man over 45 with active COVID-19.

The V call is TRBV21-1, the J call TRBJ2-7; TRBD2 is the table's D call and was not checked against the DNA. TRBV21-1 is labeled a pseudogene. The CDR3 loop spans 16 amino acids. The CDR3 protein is CASSNTGTSGSYEQYF. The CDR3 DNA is TGTGCCAGCAGCAATACCGGGACTAGCGGTAGCTACGAGCAGTACTTC.

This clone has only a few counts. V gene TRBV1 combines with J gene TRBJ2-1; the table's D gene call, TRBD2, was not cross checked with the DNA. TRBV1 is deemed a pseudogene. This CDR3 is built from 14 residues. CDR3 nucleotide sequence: TGCACCAGCAGCTCGCGGGGGCCCGACAATGAGCAGTTCTTC. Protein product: CTSSSRGPDNEQFF.